The 25 T cell receptor beta chains in this list originate from one sample, sequenced in a study of shared clonotypes between healthy human individuals. The method was immunoSEQ multiplex PCR; TCRdb's version includes in-frame clones alone and lacks a portion of them. The data contain 850,000 to 1,200,000 clones, roughly 75% of them seen just once; the ten biggest clones take up approximately 1.5%. Sequenced sample: memory CD4+ T cells sorted from blood. Subset denoted: CD45RA-negative fraction. The origin of the receptors is a young man in good health.

The chain carries TRBV2 and TRBJ2-5; 10 nucleotides line up with TRBD2. Trimming at V came to 7 bases and at J to 4 bases, leaving 9 bases not matched to a gene. Germline V CDR1 and CDR2: SNHLY, FYNNEI. The CDR3 sequence is 15 residues long. CDR3 region: CASIGNSGRIETQYF. The CDR3 DNA reads as TGTGCCAGCATTGGAAATAGCGGGAGGATAGAGACCCAGTACTTC. Full variable domain (remainder filled in from reference TRBV2 and TRBJ2-5): EPEVTQTPSHQVTQMGQEVILRCVPISNHLYFYWYRQILGQKVEFLVSFYNNEISEKSEIFDDQFSVERPDGSNFTLKIRSTKLEDSAMYFCASIGNSGRIETQYFGPGTRLLVL.

The J gene is TRBJ1-2, the V gene TRBV6-1; 7 nucleotides agree with TRBD1. V was clipped by 6 bases and J by 14 bases; unmatched bases: 9. Germline V gene data show CDR1 as MNHNS and CDR2 as SASEGT. The CDR3 loop spans 11 amino acids. Written as DNA, the CDR3 is TGTGCCAGCAGGGGGGACAGTGGAAAGACCTTC. Translating gives CASRGDSGKTF.

V gene TRBV27 combines with J gene TRBJ1-6, with 11 bases fitting TRBD1. V dropped 8 bases and J dropped 13; count of bases not matched to a gene: 13. The CDR3 extends over 15 amino acids. Per the germline V gene, CDR1 is MNHEY and CDR2 is SMNVEV (reference sequence). The CDR3 DNA follows: TGTGCCAGCGGCCGACGCGGGACAGGGGGTGGGCCCCTCCACTTT. Amino acid sequence: CASGRRGTGGGPLHF.

This clone has a single count. The genes are TRBV5-1 and TRBJ2-3; 10 positions match TRBD1. With 4 bases clipped from V and 2 bases from J, the junction kept 7 bases outside the gene matches. This CDR3 is 16 amino acids long. Germline V gene lookup returns CDR1 SGHRS and CDR2 YFSETQ. CDR3 residues: CASSVGQGGYTDTQYF. CDR3 nucleotides: TGCGCCAGCAGCGTCGGACAGGGGGGTTACACAGATACGCAGTATTTT.

This clone was detected once. The DNA of the CDR3 is TGTGCCAGCAGCTTAGCGACAATGGGGGAAAAACTGTTTTTT. This codes for CASSLATMGEKLFF. The gene calls are TRBV7-8 and TRBJ1-4; D remains ambiguous. There are 14 residues in the CDR3. In germline, CDR1 is SGHVS, CDR2 FQNEAQ. Deletions cut 0 bases from V and 8 bases from J, with 10 bases between.

The chain uses TRBV9 and TRBJ2-6, with D maybe TRBD1 (6 bases). Germline CDR1 is SGDLS and CDR2 is YYNGEE. V lost 6 bases and J 0 bases, leaving 13 bases between the germline ends. The CDR3 extends over 16 amino acids. CDR3 sequence (DNA): TGTGCCAGCACGGACAGTCCCTTCTCTGGGGCCAACGTCCTGACTTTC. Its translation: CASTDSPFSGANVLTF.

The CDR3 DNA reads TGTGCCAGCAAACGTAGGGAGGATGGCTACACCTTC. Translated: CASKRREDGYTF. The gene calls are TRBV2 and TRBJ1-2; D gene ambiguous. The length of the CDR3 is 12 residues. Looked up from germline, CDR1 is SNHLY and CDR2 is FYNNEI. V gave up 7 bases and J gave up 6 bases, with 12 bases separating them.

This clone was detected only a few times. V usage is TRBV30 and J usage is TRBJ1-3; possibly TRBD1 for D (6 bases). This CDR3 contains 16 residues. V shed 0 bases and J shed 0 bases, with 12 bases lying between them. The V gene's germline CDR1 is GTSNPN and CDR2 SVGIG (reference sequence). CDR3 in DNA: TGTGCCTGGAGTGTGTACGGGGACACCTCTGGAAACACCATATATTTT. Translating it yields CAWSVYGDTSGNTIYF. Based on the CDR3 plus reference TRBV30 and TRBJ1-3, the full variable domain is SQTIHQWPATLVQPVGSPLSLECTVEGTSNPNLYWYRQAAGRGLQLLFYSVGIGQISSEVPQNLSASRPQDRQFILSSKKLLLSDSGFYLCAWSVYGDTSGNTIYFGEGSWLTVV.

This clone showed up just a few times. The same CDR3 also results from other DNA sequences found in this sample. V is TRBV6-5 and J is TRBJ2-7; 7 positions agree with TRBD1. V shed 0 bases, J shed 2 bases, and the junction held 4 bases outside the gene matches. The CDR3 covers 15 residues. Germline CDR1 MNHEY, CDR2 SVGAGI. CDR3 amino acids: CASSYSGTAPYEQYF. For the CDR3, the DNA is TGTGCCAGCAGTTACTCCGGGACAGCCCCCTACGAGCAGTACTTC.

V usage is TRBV18 and J usage is TRBJ1-1; TRBD1 agrees at 7 bases. Trimming cost V 4 bases and J 2 bases; bases outside gene matches: 7. There are 15 residues in the CDR3. Germline CDR1 and CDR2: KGHSH and LQKENI. Written as DNA, the CDR3 is TGTGCCAGCTCACTCCGGGGAGGGGGCAACACTGAAGCTTTCTTT. Translated, it gives CASSLRGGGNTEAFF. The full variable domain, with the rest looked up from reference TRBV18 and TRBJ1-1, is NAGVMQNPRHLVRRRGQEARLRCSPMKGHSHVYWYRQLPEEGLKFMVYLQKENIIDESGMPKERFSAEFPKEGPSILRIQQVVRGDSAAYFCASSLRGGGNTEAFFGQGTRLTVV.

The chain is built from TRBV5-4 and TRBJ2-7; maybe TRBD1 (6 bases). The CDR3 has 17 amino acids. Per germline, CDR1 SGHNT and CDR2 YYREEE (reference sequence). Trimming took off 2 bases at V and 5 bases at J, with 23 bases between the two ends. The CDR3 coding sequence is TGTGCCAGCAGCTTAGTTACCCGAATGGGACATACCAACGAGCAGTACTTC. Protein sequence: CASSLVTRMGHTNEQYF.

The V and J genes are TRBV15 and TRBJ2-4; D may match TRBD1 or TRBD2 (6 bases each). Trimming removed 0 bases at V and 6 bases at J, with 15 bases between. CDR1 and CDR2 from the germline V gene are LNHNV and YYDKDF (reference sequence). The CDR3 consists of 16 residues. CDR3 DNA: TGTGCCACCAGCAGAGAAGGCGGGATGGGGGCAAACATTCAGTACTTC. Translating gives CATSREGGMGANIQYF. Using reference TRBV15 and TRBJ2-4 for the parts outside the CDR3, the full variable domain is DAMVIQNPRYQVTQFGKPVTLSCSQTLNHNVMYWYQQKSSQAPKLLFHYYDKDFNNEADTPDNFQSRRPNTSFCFLDIRSPGLGDTAMYLCATSREGGMGANIQYFGAGTRLSVL.

The chain links TRBV6-4 to TRBJ2-3; D might be TRBD2 (11 bases). Trimming cost V 10 bases and J 3 bases, with 26 bases left between them. The CDR3 extends over 17 amino acids. Germline CDR1 MRHNA, CDR2 SNTAGT. CDR3 nucleotide sequence: TGTGCCAATCCCGGGGACAGGGGACTAGCGGATACAGATACGCAGTATTTT. Amino acid sequence: CANPGDRGLADTDTQYF.

The chain carries TRBV6-5 and TRBJ2-2; D tentatively reads TRBD1 or TRBD2 (5 bases each). Trimming shortened V by 8 bases and J by 4 bases, and 17 bases separated the two germline ends. The CDR3 runs 15 residues. Germline-derived CDR1 and CDR2 are MNHEY and SVGAGI. The CDR3 nucleotides read TGTGCCAGCGGGGGACCCGGGCGTTCCACCGGGGAGCTGTTTTTT. It encodes CASGGPGRSTGELFF.

The chain is built from TRBV30 and TRBJ2-7; D possibly corresponds to TRBD1 (6 bases). This CDR3 contains 14 residues. Germline V CDR1 and CDR2: GTSNPN, SVGIG (reference sequence). V shed 3 bases and J shed 0 bases, with 12 bases lying between them. In DNA, the CDR3 is TGTGCCTGGAGAAGGGGGTATGGCTCCTACGAGCAGTACTTC. It specifies CAWRRGYGSYEQYF.

This clone has a handful of counts. V gene TRBV6-5 combines with J gene TRBJ2-5; D is unresolved. CDR3 length: 13 residues. Germline V gene sequence: CDR1 MNHEY, CDR2 SVGAGI. Trimming took off 0 bases at V and 5 bases at J, with 7 bases between the two ends. The CDR3 loop is CASSYSTWETQYF. In DNA form, the CDR3 reads TGTGCCAGCAGTTACTCGACGTGGGAGACCCAGTACTTC.

This chain connects TRBV11-3 to TRBJ2-1; maybe TRBD1 (6 bases). Germline CDR1 reads SGHNT; CDR2 reads YENEEA. Deletions cut 4 bases from V and 7 bases from J, with 8 bases between. There are 12 residues in the CDR3. CDR3: CASSSTGNEQFF. CDR3 nucleotide sequence: TGTGCCAGCAGCTCTACAGGGAATGAGCAGTTCTTC.

This clone was recorded many times. This chain joins TRBV10-3 and TRBJ2-3, with 13 positions matching TRBD2. V lost 4 bases and J lost 3; bases outside the gene matches: 7. This CDR3 comprises 17 residues. CDR1 is ENHRY, CDR2 SYGVKD, per germline. The CDR3 bases are TGTGCCATCAGTGGGACTAGCGGGGGTTGGGCTACAGATACGCAGTATTTT. It specifies CAISGTSGGWATDTQYF.

The J gene is TRBJ1-5, the V gene TRBV19; D possibly corresponds to TRBD1 (6 bases). CDR1 LNHDA and CDR2 SQIVND come from the germline V gene (reference sequence). The CDR3 totals 16 residues. Trimming cost V 4 bases and J 0 bases, with 13 bases left between them. The CDR3 here is CASSTRQVYSNQPQHF. In DNA, the CDR3 is TGTGCCAGTAGTACCCGACAGGTCTATAGCAATCAGCCCCAGCATTTT.

V usage is TRBV29-1 and J usage is TRBJ1-4; D is unclear. The CDR3 is 13 amino acids. Germline CDR1 SQVTM, CDR2 ANQGSEA. Trimming removed 0 bases from V and 8 bases from J, with 10 bases in between. The CDR3 nucleotides read TGCAGCGTTGAAGATCTGGGGAGGGAAAAACTGTTTTTT. This sequence encodes CSVEDLGREKLFF. Based on the CDR3 plus reference TRBV29-1 and TRBJ1-4, the full variable domain is SAVISQKPSRDICQRGTSLTIQCQVDSQVTMMFWYRQQPGQSLTLIATANQGSEATYESGFVIDKFPISRPNLTFSTLTVSNMSPEDSSIYLCSVEDLGREKLFFGSGTQLSVL.

A few counts support this clone. Within the sample, other DNA sequences also encode this same CDR3. The chain links TRBV2 to TRBJ1-5; the D gene is possibly TRBD1 (5 bases). The germline gives CDR1 SNHLY, CDR2 FYNNEI. V gave up 2 bases and J gave up 2 bases, with 7 bases separating them. CDR3 length equals 14 residues. The CDR3 is CASSEQGGNQPQHF. DNA for the CDR3: TGTGCCAGCAGTGAACAGGGCGGCAATCAGCCCCAGCATTTT.

J is TRBJ2-7 and V is TRBV7-2; 9 nucleotides match TRBD2. This CDR3 has 15 amino acids. Trimming at V came to 2 bases and at J to 5 bases, leaving 7 bases not matched to a gene. Germline V gives CDR1 SGHTA, CDR2 FQGNSA. The CDR3 loop reads CASSLRGRAMNEQYF. CDR3 sequence (DNA): TGTGCCAGCAGCTTACGCGGGAGGGCAATGAACGAGCAGTACTTC.

The chain carries TRBV4-3 and TRBJ2-1, with D possibly being TRBD1 (5 bases). Germline CDR1 and CDR2: LGHNA and YSLEER. This CDR3 has 15 amino acids. V dropped 0 bases and J dropped 10 bases, with 16 bases sitting between them. CDR3 residues: CASSQDSGLGVEQFF. DNA for the CDR3: TGCGCCAGCAGCCAAGATTCAGGTCTAGGGGTAGAGCAGTTCTTC.

The V gene is TRBV6-6, the J gene TRBJ2-5; D may match TRBD1 or TRBD2 (5 bases each). CDR3 length: 12 residues. The V gene's germline CDR1 is MNHNY and CDR2 SVGAGI (reference sequence). Between the trimmed V and J ends, which lost 5 bases and 5 bases, there was a span of 9 bases. The CDR3 is CASSRDGETQYF. CDR3 nucleotide sequence: TGTGCCAGCAGTAGGGACGGCGAGACCCAGTACTTC.

The V and J genes are TRBV2 and TRBJ1-4; TRBD1 matches 7 bases. CDR3 length: 15 residues. Germline loops: CDR1 SNHLY, CDR2 FYNNEI. V lost 1 base to trimming and J lost 7 bases; unmatched junction nucleotides: 6. The CDR3 region is CASSEGGQVSEKLFF. DNA of the CDR3: TGTGCCAGCAGTGAAGGTGGACAGGTTTCTGAAAAACTGTTTTTT.